This T cell receptor beta chain is from a study of untreated major depressive disorder. Findings and caveats of the study: Findings may not generalize because the study sample was small. CD4+ T cells from depressed patients used TRBV05-01 (Vbeta 5.1) more often than controls.

A word on this clone: Its specificity is unknown.

DSM-IV major depressive disorder patients had Hamilton Rating Scale scores of 18 or more. The data were produced by immunoSEQ multiplex PCR, yet TCRdb's version contains in-frame clones alone and is incomplete. The table has 10,000 to 15,000 clones, approximately 91% seen once. Germline CDR1 is MDHEN and CDR2 is SYDVKM. There are 14 residues in the CDR3. J was trimmed by 5 bases and V by 6 bases; bases with no gene match: 9. The clonotype was recovered from a man aged 25-45 years with major depressive disorder. The gene calls are TRBV28 and TRBJ2-5; 7 bases line up with TRBD1. Sequenced sample: CD4+ T cells from PBMCs. In DNA, the CDR3 is TGTGCCAGCAGCCGTGACAGGGTGCTTGAGACCCAGTACTTC. Encoded protein: CASSRDRVLETQYF. The entire variable domain, with the rest obtained from reference TRBV28 and TRBJ2-5, is as follows: DVKVTQSSRYLVKRTGEKVFLECVQDMDHENMFWYRQDPGLGLRLIYFSYDVKMKEKGDIPEGYSVSREKKERFSLILESASTNQTSMYLCASSRDRVLETQYFGPGTRLLVL.